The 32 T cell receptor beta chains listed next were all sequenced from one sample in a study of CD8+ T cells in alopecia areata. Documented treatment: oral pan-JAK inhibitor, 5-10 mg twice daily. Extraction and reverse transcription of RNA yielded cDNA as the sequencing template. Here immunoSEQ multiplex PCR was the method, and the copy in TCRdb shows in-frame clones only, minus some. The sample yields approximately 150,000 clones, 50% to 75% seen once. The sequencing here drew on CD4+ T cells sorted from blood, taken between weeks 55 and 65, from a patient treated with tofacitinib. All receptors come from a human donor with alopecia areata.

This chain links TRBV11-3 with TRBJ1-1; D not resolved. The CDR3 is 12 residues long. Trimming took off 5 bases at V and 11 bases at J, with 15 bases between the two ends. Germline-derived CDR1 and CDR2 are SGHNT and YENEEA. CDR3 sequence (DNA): TGTGCCAGCAGCGCAAACCAGGTGTGGGCTTTCTTT. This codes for CASSANQVWAFF.

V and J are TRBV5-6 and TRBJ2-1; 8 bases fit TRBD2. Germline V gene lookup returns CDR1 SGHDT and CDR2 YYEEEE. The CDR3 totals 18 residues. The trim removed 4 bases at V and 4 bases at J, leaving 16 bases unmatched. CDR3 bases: TGTGCCAGCAGCGCCAGGGTGGGAGCGGGGGTTCCTTACAATGAGCAGTTCTTC. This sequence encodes CASSARVGAGVPYNEQFF.

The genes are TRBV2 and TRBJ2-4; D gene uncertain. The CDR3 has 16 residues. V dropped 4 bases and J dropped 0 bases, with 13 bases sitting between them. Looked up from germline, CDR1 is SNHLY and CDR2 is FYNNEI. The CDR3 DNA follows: TGTGCCAGCAGTGGAAACAACCTTCTAGCCAAAAACATTCAGTACTTC. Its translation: CASSGNNLLAKNIQYF.

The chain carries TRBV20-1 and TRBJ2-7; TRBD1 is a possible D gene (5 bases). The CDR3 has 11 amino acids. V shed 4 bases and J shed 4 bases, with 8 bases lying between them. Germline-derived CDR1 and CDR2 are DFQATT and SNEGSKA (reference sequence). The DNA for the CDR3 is TGCAGTGCTACCCCAGGGTACGAGCAGTACTTC. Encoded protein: CSATPGYEQYF.

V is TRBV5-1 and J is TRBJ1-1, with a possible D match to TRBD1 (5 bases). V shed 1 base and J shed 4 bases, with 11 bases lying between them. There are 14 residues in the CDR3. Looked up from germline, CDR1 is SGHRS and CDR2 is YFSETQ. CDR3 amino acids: CASSLSQGVTEAFF. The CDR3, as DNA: TGCGCCAGCAGCTTGTCCCAGGGAGTCACTGAAGCTTTCTTT.

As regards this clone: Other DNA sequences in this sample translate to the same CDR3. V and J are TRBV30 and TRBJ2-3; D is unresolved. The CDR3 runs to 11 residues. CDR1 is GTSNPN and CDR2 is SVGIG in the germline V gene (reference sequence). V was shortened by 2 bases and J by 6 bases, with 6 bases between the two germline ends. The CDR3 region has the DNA TGTGCCTGGAGTCTAGGGGATACGCAGTATTTT. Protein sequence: CAWSLGDTQYF.

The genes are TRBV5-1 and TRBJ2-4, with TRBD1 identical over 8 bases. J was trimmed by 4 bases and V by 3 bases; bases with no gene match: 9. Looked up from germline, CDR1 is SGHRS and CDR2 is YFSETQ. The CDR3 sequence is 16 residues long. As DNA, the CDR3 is TGCGCCAGCAGCTGGGGACGACAGGGGCCTAAAAACATTCAGTACTTC. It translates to CASSWGRQGPKNIQYF.

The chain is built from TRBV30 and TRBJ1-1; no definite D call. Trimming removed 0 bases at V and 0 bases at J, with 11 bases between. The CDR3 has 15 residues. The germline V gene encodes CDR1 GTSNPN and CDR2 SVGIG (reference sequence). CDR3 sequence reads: CAWSVRGNLNTEAFF. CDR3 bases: TGTGCCTGGAGTGTACGGGGTAACTTGAACACTGAAGCTTTCTTT.

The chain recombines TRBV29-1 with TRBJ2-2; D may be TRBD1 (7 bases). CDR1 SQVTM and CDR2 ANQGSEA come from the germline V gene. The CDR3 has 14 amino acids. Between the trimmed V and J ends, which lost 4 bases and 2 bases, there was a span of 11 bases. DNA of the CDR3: TGCAGCGTTGGACAGGGAGGTAACACCGGGGAGCTGTTTTTT. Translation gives CSVGQGGNTGELFF.

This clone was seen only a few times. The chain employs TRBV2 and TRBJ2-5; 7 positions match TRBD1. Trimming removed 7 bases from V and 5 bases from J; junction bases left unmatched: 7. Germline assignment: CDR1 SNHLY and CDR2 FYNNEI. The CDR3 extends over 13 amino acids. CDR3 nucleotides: TGTGCCAGCATCCGAGGGGGCCGGGAGACCCAGTACTTC. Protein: CASIRGGRETQYF.

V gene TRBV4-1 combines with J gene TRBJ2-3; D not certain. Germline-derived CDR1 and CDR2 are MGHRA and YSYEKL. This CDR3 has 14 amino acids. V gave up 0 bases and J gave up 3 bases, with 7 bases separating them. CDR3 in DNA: TGCGCCAGCAGCCAAGATACTAAGACAGATACGCAGTATTTT. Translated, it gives CASSQDTKTDTQYF.

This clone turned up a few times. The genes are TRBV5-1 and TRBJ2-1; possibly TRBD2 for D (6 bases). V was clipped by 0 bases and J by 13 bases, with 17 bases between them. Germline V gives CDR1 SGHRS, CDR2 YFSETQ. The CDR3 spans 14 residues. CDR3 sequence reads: CASSLASGGSSQFF. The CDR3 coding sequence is TGCGCCAGCAGCTTGGCGTCCGGGGGTTCCTCTCAGTTCTTC.

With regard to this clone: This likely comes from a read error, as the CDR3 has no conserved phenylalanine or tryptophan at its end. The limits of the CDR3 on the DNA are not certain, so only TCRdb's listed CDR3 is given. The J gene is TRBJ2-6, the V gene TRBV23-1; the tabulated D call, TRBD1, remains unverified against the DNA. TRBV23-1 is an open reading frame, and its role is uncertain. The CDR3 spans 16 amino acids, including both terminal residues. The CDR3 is CASSQSSWGPRPTQGV.

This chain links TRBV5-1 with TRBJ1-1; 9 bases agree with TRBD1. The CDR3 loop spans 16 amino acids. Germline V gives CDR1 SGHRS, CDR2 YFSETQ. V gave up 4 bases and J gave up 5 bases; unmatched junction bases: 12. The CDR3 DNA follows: TGCGCCAGCAGCCTCCGGCCCGGGACAGGGCCTACTGAAGCTTTCTTT. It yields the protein CASSLRPGTGPTEAFF.

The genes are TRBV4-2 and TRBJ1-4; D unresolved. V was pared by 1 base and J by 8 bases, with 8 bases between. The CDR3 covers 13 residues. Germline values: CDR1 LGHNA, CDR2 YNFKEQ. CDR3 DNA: TGTGCCAGCAGCCAAGGAATGGGGGAAAAACTGTTTTTT. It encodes CASSQGMGEKLFF.

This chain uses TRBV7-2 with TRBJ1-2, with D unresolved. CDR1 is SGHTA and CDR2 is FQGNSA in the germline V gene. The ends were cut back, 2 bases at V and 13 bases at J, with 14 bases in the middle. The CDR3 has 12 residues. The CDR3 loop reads CASSLRGIATTF. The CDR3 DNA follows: TGTGCCAGCAGCTTACGTGGCATAGCGACCACCTTC.

The CDR3 is CSATTSVEQYF. CDR3 coding DNA: TGCAGTGCTACAACGAGCGTCGAGCAGTACTTC. This sequence joins TRBV20-1 and TRBJ2-7; D call uncertain. Germline loops: CDR1 DFQATT, CDR2 SNEGSKA (reference sequence). The CDR3 totals 11 residues. Trimming cost V 4 bases and J 6 bases, with 10 bases left between them.

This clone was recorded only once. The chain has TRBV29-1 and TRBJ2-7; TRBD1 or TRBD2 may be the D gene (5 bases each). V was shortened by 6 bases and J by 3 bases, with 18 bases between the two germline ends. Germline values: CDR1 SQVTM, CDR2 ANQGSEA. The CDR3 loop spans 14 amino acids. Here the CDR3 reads CSVATGARGYEQYF. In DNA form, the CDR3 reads TGCAGCGTCGCCACCGGGGCCCGGGGCTACGAGCAGTACTTC.

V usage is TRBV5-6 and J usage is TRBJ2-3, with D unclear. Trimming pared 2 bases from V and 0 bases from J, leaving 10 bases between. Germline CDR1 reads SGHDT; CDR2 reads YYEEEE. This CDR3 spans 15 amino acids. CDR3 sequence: CASSFRSLSTDTQYF. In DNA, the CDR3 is TGTGCCAGCAGCTTCCGGTCACTTAGCACAGATACGCAGTATTTT.

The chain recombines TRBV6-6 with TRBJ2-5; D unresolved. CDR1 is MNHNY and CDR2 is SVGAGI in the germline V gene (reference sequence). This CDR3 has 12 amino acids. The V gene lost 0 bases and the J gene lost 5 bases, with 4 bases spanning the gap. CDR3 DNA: TGTGCCAGCAGTTACTCAATGGAGACCCAGTACTTC. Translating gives CASSYSMETQYF.

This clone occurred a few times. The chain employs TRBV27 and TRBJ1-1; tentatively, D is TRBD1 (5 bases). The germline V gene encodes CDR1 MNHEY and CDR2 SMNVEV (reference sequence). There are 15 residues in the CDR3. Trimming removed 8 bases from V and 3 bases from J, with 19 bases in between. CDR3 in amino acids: CASRIESGAYTEAFF. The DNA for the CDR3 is TGTGCCAGCCGAATAGAGAGCGGGGCGTACACTGAAGCTTTCTTT.

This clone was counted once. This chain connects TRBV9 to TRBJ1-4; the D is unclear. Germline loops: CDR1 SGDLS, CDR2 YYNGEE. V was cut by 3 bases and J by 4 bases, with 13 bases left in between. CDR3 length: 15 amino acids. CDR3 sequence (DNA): TGTGCCAGCAGCGGGGATCAGACAATTAATGAAAAACTGTTTTTT. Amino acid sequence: CASSGDQTINEKLFF. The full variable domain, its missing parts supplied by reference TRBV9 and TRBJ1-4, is DSGVTQTPKHLITATGQRVTLRCSPRSGDLSVYWYQQSLDQGLQFLIQYYNGEERAKGNILERFSAQQFPDLHSELNLSSLELGDSALYFCASSGDQTINEKLFFGSGTQLSVL.

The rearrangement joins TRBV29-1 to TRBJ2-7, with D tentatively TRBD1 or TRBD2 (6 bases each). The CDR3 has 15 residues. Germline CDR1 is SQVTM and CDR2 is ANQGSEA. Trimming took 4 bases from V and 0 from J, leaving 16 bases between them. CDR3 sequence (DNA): TGCAGCGTTGCGTTATCGAGGGGGGCCTCCTACGAGCAGTACTTC. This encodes CSVALSRGASYEQYF.

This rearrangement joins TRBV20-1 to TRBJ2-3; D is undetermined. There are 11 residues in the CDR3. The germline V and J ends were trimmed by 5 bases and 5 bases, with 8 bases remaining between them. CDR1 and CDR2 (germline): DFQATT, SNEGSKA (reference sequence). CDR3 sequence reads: CSAGRIDTQYF. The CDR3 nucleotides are TGCAGTGCTGGTAGGATAGATACGCAGTATTTT.

The CDR3 DNA reads TGTGCCAGCAGCTTAGAAGCGGACATTACGAGCGGGCAGTTCTTC. Translated, it gives CASSLEADITSGQFF. V usage is TRBV7-8 and J usage is TRBJ2-1; D is tentatively TRBD1 or TRBD2 (5 bases each). The V and J ends lost 1 base and 12 bases respectively, with 19 bases between them. Germline values: CDR1 SGHVS, CDR2 FQNEAQ. The CDR3 covers 15 residues.

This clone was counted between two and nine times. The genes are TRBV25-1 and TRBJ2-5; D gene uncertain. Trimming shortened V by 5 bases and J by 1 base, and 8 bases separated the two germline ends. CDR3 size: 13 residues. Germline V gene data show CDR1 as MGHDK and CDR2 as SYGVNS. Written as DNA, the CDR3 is TGTGCCAGCAGTACCTCCACCCAAGAGACCCAGTACTTC. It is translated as CASSTSTQETQYF.

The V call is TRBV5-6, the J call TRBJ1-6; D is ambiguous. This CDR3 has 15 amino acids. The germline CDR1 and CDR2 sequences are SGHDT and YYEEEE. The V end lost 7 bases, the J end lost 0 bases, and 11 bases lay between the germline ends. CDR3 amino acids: CASGPGSSYNSPLHF. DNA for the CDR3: TGTGCCAGCGGTCCCGGGAGCTCCTATAATTCACCCCTCCACTTT.

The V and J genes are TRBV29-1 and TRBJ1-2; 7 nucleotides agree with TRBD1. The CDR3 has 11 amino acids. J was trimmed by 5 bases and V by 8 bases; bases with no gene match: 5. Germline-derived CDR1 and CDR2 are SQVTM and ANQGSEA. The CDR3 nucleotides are TGCAGCCATGGGACAGATTATGGCTACACCTTC. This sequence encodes CSHGTDYGYTF.

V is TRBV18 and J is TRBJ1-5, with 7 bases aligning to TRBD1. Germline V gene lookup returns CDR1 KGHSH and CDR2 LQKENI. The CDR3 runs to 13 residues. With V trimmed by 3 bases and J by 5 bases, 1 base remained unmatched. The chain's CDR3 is CASSPGTDQPQHF. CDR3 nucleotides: TGTGCCAGCTCACCTGGGACAGATCAGCCCCAGCATTTT.

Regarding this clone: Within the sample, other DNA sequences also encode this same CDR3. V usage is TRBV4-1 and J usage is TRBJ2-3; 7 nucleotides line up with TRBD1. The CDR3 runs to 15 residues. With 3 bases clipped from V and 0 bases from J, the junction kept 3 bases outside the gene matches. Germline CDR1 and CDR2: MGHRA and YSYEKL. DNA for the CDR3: TGCGCCAGCAGCCAGCCGGGACAGAGCACAGATACGCAGTATTTT. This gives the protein CASSQPGQSTDTQYF.

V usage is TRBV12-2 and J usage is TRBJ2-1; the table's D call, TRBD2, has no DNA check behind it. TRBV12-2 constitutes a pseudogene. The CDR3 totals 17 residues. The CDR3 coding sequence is TGTGCAAGTCGCTTAGCGCGGACTAGCCCCCCATCAAGGGAGCAGTTCTTC. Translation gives CASRLARTSPPSREQFF.

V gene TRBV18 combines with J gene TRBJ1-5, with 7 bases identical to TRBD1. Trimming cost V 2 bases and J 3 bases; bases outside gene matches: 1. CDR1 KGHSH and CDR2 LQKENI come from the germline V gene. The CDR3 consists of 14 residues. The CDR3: CASSPGTDNQPQHF. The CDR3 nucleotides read TGTGCCAGCTCACCAGGGACAGACAATCAGCCCCAGCATTTT.